This is a list of T cell receptor beta chains from one sample in a study of blood T cell repertoires in COVID-19. Generated by immunoSEQ multiplex PCR, the TCRdb table keeps only in-frame clones and is missing some. The table includes roughly 220,000 clones, roughly 84% detected once. The sample was peripheral blood. The receptors here all came from a man aged 30 to 45 with active or convalescent COVID-19. Each CDR3 is given with its conserved first and last residue. The D gene is left open where the match is weak. Some rows have no size entry. The others give once, few or many, or a class for an expanded clone.

TRBV5-4	NA	TRBJ2-1	NA	TGTGCCAGCAGCTTGGGGCAGGGTGGGGCAAGATCCTACAATGAGCAGTTCTTC	CASSLGQGGARSYNEQFF
TRBV28	NA	TRBJ2-3	TRBD1	TGTGCCAGCAGGGGGACAGGGGCTGGAGATACGCAGTATTTT	CASRGTGAGDTQYF
TRBV6-2/TRBV6-3	NA	TRBJ1-4	NA	TGTGCCAGCAGTTCACAGGGAGCGTGGGAAAAACTGTTTTTT	CASSSQGAWEKLFF
TRBV2	NA	TRBJ1-5	NA	TGTGCCAGCAGTGGTAATACACCCAGGGCTCAGCCCCAGCATTTT	CASSGNTPRAQPQHF
TRBV19	NA	TRBJ1-1	NA	TGTGCCAGTAGTATGCGTGACAGAACCTGGAACACTGAAGCTTTCTTT	CASSMRDRTWNTEAFF
TRBV7-6	NA	TRBJ2-2	TRBD2	TGTGCCAGCAGCTTGCCGAGACTAGCGGGGGGGCAGACGGTGAGCACCGGGGAGCTGTTTTTT	CASSLPRLAGGQTVSTGELFF
TRBV5-6	few	TRBJ2-5	NA	TGTGCCAGCAGCGGGGGGACGGCCCAAGAGACCCAGTACTTC	CASSGGTAQETQYF
TRBV6-5	NA	TRBJ1-2	NA	TGTGCCAGCAGTCGTGGACAGATCTACTATGGCTACACCTTC	CASSRGQIYYGYTF
TRBV6-2/TRBV6-3	NA	TRBJ2-1	NA	TGTGCCAGCAGTCCCCCTAACGACTACAATGAGCAGTTCTTC	CASSPPNDYNEQFF
TRBV19	NA	TRBJ1-5	NA	TGTGCCAGTAGTATAGGGGGAGGGGGGTTCAATCAGCCCCAGCATTTT	CASSIGGGGFNQPQHF
TRBV4-3	NA	TRBJ2-7	NA	TGCGCCAGCAGCCAAGATTCGCGGAGCTCCTACGAGCAGTACTTC	CASSQDSRSSYEQYF
TRBV7-6	NA	TRBJ2-2	NA	TGTGCCAGCAGCTTAGTGAGTGAGCGGAACACCGGGGAGCTGTTTTTT	CASSLVSERNTGELFF
TRBV6-5	NA	TRBJ2-6	NA	TGTGCCAGCAGTTCCCTACAGCCCGGGGCCAACGTCCTGACTTTC	CASSSLQPGANVLTF
TRBV6-5	NA	TRBJ1-5	NA	TGTGCCAGCAGGGCCGACAGAGTTCAGCCCCAGCATTTT	CASRADRVQPQHF
TRBV11-2	NA	TRBJ1-1	NA	TGTGCCAGCAGTCGCACTTTAGTGTCTGAAGCTTTCTTT	CASSRTLVSEAFF
TRBV6-5	NA	TRBJ2-7	TRBD2	TGTGCCAGCAGTTACCGGGGGGGCCGCAACGAGCAGTACTTC	CASSYRGGRNEQYF
TRBV28	few	TRBJ2-2	TRBD2	TGTGCCAGCAGTCGGACTAGATACACCGGGGAGCTGTTTTTT	CASSRTRYTGELFF
TRBV5-6	NA	TRBJ1-3	NA	TGTGCCAGCAGCTGGGGGGGCAGGGTGATCTCTGGAAACACCATATATTTT	CASSWGGRVISGNTIYF
TRBV6-5	NA	TRBJ1-2	NA	TGTGCCAGCAGGACAGATTCCTATGGCTACACCTTC	CASRTDSYGYTF
TRBV28	NA	TRBJ2-1	TRBD1	TGTGCCAGCCGTACCCCGACCTTGGACAGGGGATACAATGAGCAGTTCTTC	CASRTPTLDRGYNEQFF
TRBV5-1	NA	TRBJ1-1	NA	TGCGCCAGCAGCTTGGCCCCGACAGTAGACGCTGAAGCTTTCTTT	CASSLAPTVDAEAFF
TRBV5-1	NA	TRBJ1-3	NA	TGCGCCAGCAGCCCGAGGCAGGGTCCCGCTGGAAACACCATATATTTT	CASSPRQGPAGNTIYF
TRBV19	NA	TRBJ1-6	NA	TGTGCCAGTAGTAACCCCGGGGGCTATAATTCACCCCTCCACTTT	CASSNPGGYNSPLHF
TRBV18	NA	TRBJ1-1	NA	TGTGCCAGCTCACCAACGGGGGGGCTCGGGCGACGAGGCACTGAAGCTTTCTTT	CASSPTGGLGRRGTEAFF
TRBV19	NA	TRBJ1-5	NA	TGTGCCAGTAGTATATCGGACAGCTCAATCAAGCCCCAGCATTTT	CASSISDSSIKPQHF
TRBV7-6	NA	TRBJ1-2	NA	TGTGCCAGCAGCGAGAGACCACGAGCTATAGCCCTCTTC	CASSERPRAIALF
TRBV6-5	once	TRBJ1-2	TRBD1	TGTGCCAGCAGCCAGGGGGACTATGGCTACACCTTC	CASSQGDYGYTF
TRBV4-1	NA	TRBJ1-6	NA	TGCGCCAGCAGCCAAGCGGGGAGCTCACCCCTCCACTTT	CASSQAGSSPLHF
TRBV18	NA	TRBJ2-7	TRBD2	TGTGCCAGCTCACCCCGGGGGGGGCCTTACGAGCAGTACTTC	CASSPRGGPYEQYF
TRBV6-2/TRBV6-3	NA	TRBJ1-5	TRBD1	TGTGCCAGCAGTTACGGAGGGACAGGTCCCAATCAGCCCCAGCATTTT	CASSYGGTGPNQPQHF
TRBV5-5	NA	TRBJ2-7	TRBD1	TGTGCCAGCAGCAGGACAGGATACCCCTACGAGCAGTACTTC	CASSRTGYPYEQYF
TRBV6-2/TRBV6-3	NA	TRBJ2-2	NA	TGTGCCAGCAGTTACTCTGAGAGGTTCGGGGAGCTGTTTTTT	CASSYSERFGELFF
TRBV28	NA	TRBJ2-7	TRBD2	TGTGCCAGCAGTCCTGGGTCAGCGGGGCCTACCTACGAGCAGTACTTC	CASSPGSAGPTYEQYF
TRBV7-2	NA	TRBJ2-3	TRBD2	TGTGCCAGCAGCCCCTGGCGGGGGGTCACAGATACGCAGTATTTT	CASSPWRGVTDTQYF
TRBV27	NA	TRBJ2-5	TRBD2	TGTGCCAGCAGTGGCGGGGGGTACCAAGAGACCCAGTACTTC	CASSGGGYQETQYF
TRBV19	NA	TRBJ1-1	NA	TGTGCCAGTAGTATAGGGAGAAACACTGAAGCTTTCTTT	CASSIGRNTEAFF
TRBV20-1	NA	TRBJ2-1	NA	TGCAGTGCTAGGGTAGCTTGGGAGCAGTTCTTC	CSARVAWEQFF
TRBV5-1	NA	TRBJ2-7	NA	TGCGCCAGCAGCTTAGGACAGTCGGGGGAGCAGTACTTC	CASSLGQSGEQYF
TRBV5-6	NA	TRBJ1-1	NA	TGTGCCAGCAGCTTTGGGGAGGACACTGAAGCTTTCTTT	CASSFGEDTEAFF
TRBV7-2	NA	TRBJ2-7	TRBD1	TGTGCCAGCAGCCCTACTGAGGAGACAGGGACCTACGAGCAGTACTTC	CASSPTEETGTYEQYF
TRBV6-2/TRBV6-3	NA	TRBJ1-4	NA	TGTGCCAGCAGTGAGACAGCTAATGAAAAACTGTTTTTT	CASSETANEKLFF
TRBV9	NA	TRBJ2-3	TRBD2	TGTGCCAGCAAGGGGCGGGAGGGCACAGATACGCAGTATTTT	CASKGREGTDTQYF